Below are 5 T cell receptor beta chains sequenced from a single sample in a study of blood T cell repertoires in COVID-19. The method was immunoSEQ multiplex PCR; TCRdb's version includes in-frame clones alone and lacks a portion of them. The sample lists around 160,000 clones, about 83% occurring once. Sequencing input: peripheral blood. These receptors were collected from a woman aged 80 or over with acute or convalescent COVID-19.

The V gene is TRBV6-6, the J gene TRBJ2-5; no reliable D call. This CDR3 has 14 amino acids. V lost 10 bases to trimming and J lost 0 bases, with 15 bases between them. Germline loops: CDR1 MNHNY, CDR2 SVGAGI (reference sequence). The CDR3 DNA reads TGTGCCACCTACAGAGAACCGTACCAAGAGACCCAGTACTTC. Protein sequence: CATYREPYQETQYF.

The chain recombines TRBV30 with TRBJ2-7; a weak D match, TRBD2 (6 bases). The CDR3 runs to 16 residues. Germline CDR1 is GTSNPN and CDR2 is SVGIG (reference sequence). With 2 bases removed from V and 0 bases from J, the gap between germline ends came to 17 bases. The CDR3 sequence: CAWSRTSFPSSYEQYF. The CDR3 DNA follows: TGTGCCTGGAGTAGAACTAGCTTCCCGAGCTCCTACGAGCAGTACTTC.

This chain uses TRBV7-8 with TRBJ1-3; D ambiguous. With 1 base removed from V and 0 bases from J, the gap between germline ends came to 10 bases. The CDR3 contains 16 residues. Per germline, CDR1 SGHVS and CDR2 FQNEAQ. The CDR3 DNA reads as TGTGCCAGCAGCTTAGAAAGCCCGTACTCTGGAAACACCATATATTTT. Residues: CASSLESPYSGNTIYF.

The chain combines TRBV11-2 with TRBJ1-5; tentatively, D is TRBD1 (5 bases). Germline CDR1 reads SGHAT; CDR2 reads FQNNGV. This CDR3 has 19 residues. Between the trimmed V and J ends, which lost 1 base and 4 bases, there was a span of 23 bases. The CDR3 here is CASSLVRVGQGVGNQPQHF. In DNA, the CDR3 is TGTGCCAGCAGCTTAGTCCGGGTCGGGCAGGGCGTTGGAAATCAGCCCCAGCATTTT.

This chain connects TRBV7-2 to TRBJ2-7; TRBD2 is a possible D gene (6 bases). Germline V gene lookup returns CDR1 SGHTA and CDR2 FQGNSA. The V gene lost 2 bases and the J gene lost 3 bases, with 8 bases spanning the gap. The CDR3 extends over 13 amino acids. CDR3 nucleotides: TGTGCCAGCAGCTTATTGCGGGACTACGAGCAGTACTTC. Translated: CASSLLRDYEQYF.